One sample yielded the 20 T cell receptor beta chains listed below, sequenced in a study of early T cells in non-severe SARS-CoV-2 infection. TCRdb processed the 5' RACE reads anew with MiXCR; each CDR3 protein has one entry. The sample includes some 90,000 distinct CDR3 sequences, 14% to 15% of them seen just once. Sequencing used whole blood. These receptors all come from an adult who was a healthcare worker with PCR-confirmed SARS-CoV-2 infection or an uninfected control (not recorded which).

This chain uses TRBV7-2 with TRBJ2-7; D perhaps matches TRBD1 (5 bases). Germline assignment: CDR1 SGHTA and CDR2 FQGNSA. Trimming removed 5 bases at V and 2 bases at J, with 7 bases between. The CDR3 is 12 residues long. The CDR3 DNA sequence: TGTGCCAGCAGCCGACAGACCTACGAGCAGTACTTC. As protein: CASSRQTYEQYF. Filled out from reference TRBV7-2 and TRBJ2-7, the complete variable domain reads GAGVSQSPSNKVTEKGKDVELRCDPISGHTALYWYRQSLGQGLEFLIYFQGNSAPDKSGLPSDRFSAERTGGSVSTLTIQRTQQEDSAVYLCASSRQTYEQYFGPGTRLTVT.

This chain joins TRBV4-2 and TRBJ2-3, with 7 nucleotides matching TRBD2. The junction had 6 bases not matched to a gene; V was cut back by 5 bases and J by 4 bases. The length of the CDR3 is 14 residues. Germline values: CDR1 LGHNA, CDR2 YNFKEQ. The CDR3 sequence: CASSVTSSPDTQYF. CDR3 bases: TGTGCCAGCAGCGTGACTAGCTCCCCAGATACGCAGTATTTT.

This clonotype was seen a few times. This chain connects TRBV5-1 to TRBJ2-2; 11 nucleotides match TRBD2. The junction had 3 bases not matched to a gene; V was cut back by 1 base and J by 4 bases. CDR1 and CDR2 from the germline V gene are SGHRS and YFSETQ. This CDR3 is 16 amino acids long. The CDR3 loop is CASSLTLAGGTGELFF. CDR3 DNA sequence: TGCGCCAGCAGCTTGACCCTAGCGGGAGGCACCGGGGAGCTGTTTTTT.

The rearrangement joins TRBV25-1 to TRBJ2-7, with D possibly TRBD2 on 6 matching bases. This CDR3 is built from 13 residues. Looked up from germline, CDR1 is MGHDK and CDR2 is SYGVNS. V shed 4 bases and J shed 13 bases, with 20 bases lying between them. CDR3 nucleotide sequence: TGTGCCAGCAGTGTTTTCCCCTGGGGGGATGGATACTTC. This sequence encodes CASSVFPWGDGYF.

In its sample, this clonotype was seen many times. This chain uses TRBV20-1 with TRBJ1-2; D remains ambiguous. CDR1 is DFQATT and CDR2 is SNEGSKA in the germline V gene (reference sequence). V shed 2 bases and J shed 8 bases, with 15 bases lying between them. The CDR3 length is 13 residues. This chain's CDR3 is CSARFRGSRGYTF. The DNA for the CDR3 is TGCAGTGCTAGATTTCGGGGTAGCCGAGGCTACACCTTC.

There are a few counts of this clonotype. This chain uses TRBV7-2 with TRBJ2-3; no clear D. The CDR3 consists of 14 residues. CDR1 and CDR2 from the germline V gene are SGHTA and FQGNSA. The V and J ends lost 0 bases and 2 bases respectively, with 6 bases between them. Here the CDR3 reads CASSLAGFTDTQYF. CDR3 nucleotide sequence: TGTGCCAGCAGCTTAGCGGGTTTCACAGATACGCAGTATTTT.

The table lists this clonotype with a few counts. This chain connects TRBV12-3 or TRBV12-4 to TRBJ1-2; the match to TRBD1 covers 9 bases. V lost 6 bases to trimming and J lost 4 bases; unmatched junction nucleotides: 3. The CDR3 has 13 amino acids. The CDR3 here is CASRTGGSYGYTF. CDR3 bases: TGTGCCAGCAGAACAGGGGGCAGCTATGGCTACACCTTC.

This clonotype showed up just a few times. CDR3 sequence: CASRDPGDGELFF. In nucleotides, the CDR3 is TGTGCCAGCAGGGACCCCGGAGACGGGGAGCTGTTTTTT. The chain employs TRBV6-2 or TRBV6-3 and TRBJ2-2; the D is unclear. The CDR3 has 13 amino acids. Trimming pared 6 bases from V and 7 bases from J, leaving 12 bases between. Germline V CDR1 and CDR2: MNHEY, SVGEGT.

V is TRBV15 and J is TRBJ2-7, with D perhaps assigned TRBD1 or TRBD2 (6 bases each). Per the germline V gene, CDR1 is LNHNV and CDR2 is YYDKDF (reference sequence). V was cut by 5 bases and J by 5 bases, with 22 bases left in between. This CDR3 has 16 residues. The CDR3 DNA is TGTGCCACCAGCCATGCCGTCGGGGGCTCATCGAACGAGCAGTACTTC. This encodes CATSHAVGGSSNEQYF.

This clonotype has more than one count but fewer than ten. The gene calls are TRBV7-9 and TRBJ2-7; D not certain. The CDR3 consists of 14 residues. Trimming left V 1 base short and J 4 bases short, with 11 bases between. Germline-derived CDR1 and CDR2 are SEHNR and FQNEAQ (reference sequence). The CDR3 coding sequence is TGTGCCAGCAGCTTAGTAGGCCTCAGGTACGAGCAGTACTTC. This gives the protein CASSLVGLRYEQYF.

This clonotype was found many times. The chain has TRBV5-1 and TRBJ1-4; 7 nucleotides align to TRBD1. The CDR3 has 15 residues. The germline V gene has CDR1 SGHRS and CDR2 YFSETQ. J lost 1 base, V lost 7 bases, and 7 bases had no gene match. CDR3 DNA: TGCGCCAGCGCGACAGGGCGGGGAACTAATGAAAAACTGTTTTTT. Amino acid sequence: CASATGRGTNEKLFF.

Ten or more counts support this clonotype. As DNA, the CDR3 is TGTGCCAGCAGTGGGCCTGGGGCCAACGTCCTGACTTTC. Its protein product is CASSGPGANVLTF. The chain joins TRBV5-4 to TRBJ2-6; unclear D gene. Trimming pared 5 bases from V and 2 bases from J, leaving 5 bases between. Per the germline V gene, CDR1 is SGHNT and CDR2 is YYREEE (reference sequence). This CDR3 has 13 residues.

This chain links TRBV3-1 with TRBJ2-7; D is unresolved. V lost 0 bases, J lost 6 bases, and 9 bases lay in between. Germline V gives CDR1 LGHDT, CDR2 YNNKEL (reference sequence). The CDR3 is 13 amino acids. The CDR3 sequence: CASSQDRASEQYF. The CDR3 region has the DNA TGTGCCAGCAGCCAAGATCGAGCGAGCGAGCAGTACTTC.

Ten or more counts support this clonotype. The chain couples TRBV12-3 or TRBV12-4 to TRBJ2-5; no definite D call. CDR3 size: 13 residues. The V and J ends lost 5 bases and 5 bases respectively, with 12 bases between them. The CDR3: CASSPPRIETQYF. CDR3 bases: TGTGCCAGCAGTCCCCCCCGGATCGAGACCCAGTACTTC.

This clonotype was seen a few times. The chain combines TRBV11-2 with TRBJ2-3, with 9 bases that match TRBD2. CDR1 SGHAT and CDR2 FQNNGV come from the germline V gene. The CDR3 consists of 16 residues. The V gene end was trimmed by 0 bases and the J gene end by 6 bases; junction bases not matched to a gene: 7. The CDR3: CASSLDRAGGIDTQYF. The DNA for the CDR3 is TGTGCCAGCAGCTTAGATAGGGCGGGAGGGATCGATACGCAGTATTTT.

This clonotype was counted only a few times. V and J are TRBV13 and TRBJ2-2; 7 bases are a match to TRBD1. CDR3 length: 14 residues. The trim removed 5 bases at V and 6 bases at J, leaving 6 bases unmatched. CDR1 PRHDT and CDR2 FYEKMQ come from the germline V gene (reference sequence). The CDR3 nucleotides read TGTGCCAGCAGCGCGTCCACAGGGGCCGGGGAGCTGTTTTTT. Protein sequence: CASSASTGAGELFF.

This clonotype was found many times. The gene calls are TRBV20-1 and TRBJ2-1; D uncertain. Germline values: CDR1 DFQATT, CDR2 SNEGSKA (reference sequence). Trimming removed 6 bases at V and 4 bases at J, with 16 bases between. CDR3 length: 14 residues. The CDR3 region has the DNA TGCAGTGCCATTCGGTTAGCAGATTACAATGAGCAGTTCTTC. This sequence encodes CSAIRLADYNEQFF.

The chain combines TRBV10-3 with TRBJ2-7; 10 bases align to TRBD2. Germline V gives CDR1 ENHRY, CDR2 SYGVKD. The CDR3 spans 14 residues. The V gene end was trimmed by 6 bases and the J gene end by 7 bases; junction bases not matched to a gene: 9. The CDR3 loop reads CAIREREGRWEQYF. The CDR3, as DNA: TGTGCCATCAGAGAGCGGGAGGGCCGTTGGGAGCAGTACTTC.

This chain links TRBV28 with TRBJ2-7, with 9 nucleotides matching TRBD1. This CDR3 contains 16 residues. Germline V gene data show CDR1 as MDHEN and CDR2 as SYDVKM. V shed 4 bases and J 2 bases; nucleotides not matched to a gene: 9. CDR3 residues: CASSSWGGTGPYEQYF. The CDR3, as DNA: TGTGCCAGCAGTTCTTGGGGCGGGACAGGGCCCTACGAGCAGTACTTC.

CDR3 DNA: TGTGCCGAAACTAGCGGGATAACAGATACGCAGTATTTT. Encoded protein: CAETSGITDTQYF. The rearrangement uses TRBV2 and TRBJ2-3; 10 bases are a match to TRBD2. The germline V gene has CDR1 SNHLY and CDR2 FYNNEI. V was clipped by 11 bases and J by 3 bases; unmatched bases: 5. This CDR3 is 13 amino acids long.